Listed here are 29 T cell receptor beta chains from one sample, sequenced in a study of T cells after yellow fever vaccination (dated by TCRdb to between 2019 and 2020). Library preparation used 5' RACE. TCRdb shows the sequencer as Illumina NovaSeq 6000. Using fastp at Q25 and MiXCR, TCRdb reprocessed the public reads and kept productive beta chains. Rows merge per CDR3 protein into single entries with the most common DNA and genes. The sample profile shows some 320,000 distinct CDR3 sequences; about 4.5% of them were found once. Roughly 19% of the sample rests with the top ten. The sample's treatment or condition label, decoded: live attenuated yellow fever vaccine strain. The sample consisted of PBMCs, taken 15 days after the yellow fever booster vaccination. Receptors originate from a man aged 18 to 30 who received the YFV17D yellow fever vaccine.

Only a few counts were recorded for this clonotype. The chain's CDR3 is CASSMMSGDYGYTF. The CDR3 DNA is TGTGCCAGCTCAATGATGTCCGGGGACTATGGCTACACCTTC. The genes are TRBV18 and TRBJ1-2, with D unresolved. Germline assignment: CDR1 KGHSH and CDR2 LQKENI. The CDR3 length is 14 residues. The V gene lost 5 bases and the J gene lost 3 bases, with 13 bases spanning the gap.

This clonotype came up many times. The chain employs TRBV11-2 and TRBJ1-5; tentatively, D is TRBD1 (5 bases). Looked up from germline, CDR1 is SGHAT and CDR2 is FQNNGV. This CDR3 is built from 13 residues. Trimming cost V 4 bases and J 8 bases, with 12 bases left between them. The CDR3 nucleotides read TGTGCCAGCAGCTCCGGGACGGGAGAGCCCCAGCATTTT. Its translation: CASSSGTGEPQHF.

This clonotype came up once. The junction departs from germline at one end; a sequencing error may be responsible. The rearrangement joins TRBV5-1 to TRBJ2-3; no clear D. This CDR3 has 12 amino acids. The germline V gene encodes CDR1 SGHRS and CDR2 YFSETQ. The DNA of the CDR3 is TGCGCCTGCAGTAGGTTGGGAGATACGCAGTATTTT. It specifies CACSRLGDTQYF.

This chain joins TRBV29-1 and TRBJ2-3; 9 nucleotides match TRBD2. Germline lookup yields CDR1 SQVTM and CDR2 ANQGSEA. CDR3 length: 16 amino acids. J gave up 0 bases and V 4 bases, and 8 bases lay outside the gene matches. CDR3 region: CSVGGGGVASTDTQYF. In DNA form, the CDR3 reads TGCAGCGTTGGCGGCGGGGGGGTCGCTAGCACAGATACGCAGTATTTT.

This clonotype was detected many times. This chain links TRBV5-4 with TRBJ2-3; 7 positions match TRBD1. The CDR3 runs to 15 residues. Germline V gene sequence: CDR1 SGHNT, CDR2 YYREEE (reference sequence). The ends lost 8 bases at V and 2 bases at J; junction bases unmatched: 11. In DNA form, the CDR3 reads TGTGCCAGTCATCTAAAAGGGGGCTTCACAGATACGCAGTATTTT. Its translation: CASHLKGGFTDTQYF. The whole variable domain, filled in from reference TRBV5-4 and TRBJ2-3, reads ETGVTQSPTHLIKTRGQQVTLRCSSQSGHNTVSWYQQALGQGPQFIFQYYREEENGRGNFPPRFSGLQFPNYSSELNVNALELDDSALYLCASHLKGGFTDTQYFGPGTRLTVL.

In its sample, this clonotype was seen many times. The chain uses TRBV9 and TRBJ1-5; D may be TRBD1 (6 bases). This CDR3 has 15 residues. The germline gives CDR1 SGDLS, CDR2 YYNGEE. Trimming left V 5 bases short and J 3 bases short, with 15 bases between. This CDR3 is CASSPGGHNNQPQHF. The CDR3 region has the DNA TGTGCCAGCAGTCCCGGGGGACACAACAATCAGCCCCAGCATTTT.

This clonotype was counted only a few times. J is TRBJ2-2 and V is TRBV5-1, with no clear D. Germline CDR1 is SGHRS and CDR2 is YFSETQ. Trimming removed 2 bases from V and 4 bases from J, with 9 bases in between. CDR3 length equals 14 residues. The CDR3 DNA reads as TGCGCCAGCAGCTTCGGCAGAGTCACCGGGGAGCTGTTTTTT. This sequence encodes CASSFGRVTGELFF.

The chain carries TRBV5-1 and TRBJ2-1; maybe TRBD1 (6 bases). The CDR3 loop spans 13 amino acids. Trimming stripped 2 bases from V and 9 bases from J, with 12 bases between. Germline CDR1 is SGHRS and CDR2 is YFSETQ. The CDR3 here is CASSFGGSFEQFF. CDR3 nucleotide sequence: TGCGCCAGCAGCTTTGGGGGCTCCTTTGAGCAGTTCTTC.

The chain couples TRBV11-2 to TRBJ1-2; D unclear. Deletions cut 0 bases from V and 4 bases from J, with 6 bases between. This CDR3 is built from 13 residues. Germline loops: CDR1 SGHAT, CDR2 FQNNGV. This CDR3 reads CASSLDLSYGYTF. The CDR3 nucleotides read TGTGCCAGCAGCTTAGATCTTAGCTATGGCTACACCTTC.

This clonotype was seen repeatedly, ten times or more. The chain couples TRBV12-3 or TRBV12-4 to TRBJ2-5; no clear D. The CDR3 loop spans 14 amino acids. Trimming left V 0 bases short and J 4 bases short, with 9 bases between. CDR3 protein: CASSLAVSVETQYF. The CDR3 DNA sequence: TGTGCCAGCAGTTTAGCGGTGTCTGTAGAGACCCAGTACTTC.

The rearrangement joins TRBV7-2 to TRBJ1-2; no clear D. The CDR3 spans 11 residues. Germline loops: CDR1 SGHTA, CDR2 FQGNSA. V was pared by 3 bases and J by 3 bases, with 2 bases between. This CDR3 reads CASSFYYGYTF. In nucleotides, the CDR3 is TGTGCCAGCAGCTTCTACTATGGCTACACCTTC.

This clonotype was counted many times. This chain connects TRBV27 to TRBJ1-1; D remains unclear. CDR1 is MNHEY, CDR2 SMNVEV, per germline (reference sequence). The CDR3 covers 13 residues. Trimming stripped 5 bases from V and 5 bases from J, with 12 bases between. CDR3 amino acids: CASSLTRWTEAFF. The CDR3, as DNA: TGTGCCAGCAGTCTAACTAGGTGGACTGAAGCTTTCTTT.

In this sample, this clonotype turned up many times. V usage is TRBV7-9 and J usage is TRBJ2-7; tentatively, D is TRBD1 (5 bases). The CDR3 loop spans 12 amino acids. Germline V gene sequence: CDR1 SEHNR, CDR2 FQNEAQ (reference sequence). V lost 4 bases and J 3 bases, leaving 7 bases between the germline ends. The CDR3 protein is CASSWGIYEQYF. The CDR3 DNA is TGTGCCAGCAGCTGGGGCATCTACGAGCAGTACTTC.

The V call is TRBV25-1, the J call TRBJ1-1, with D maybe TRBD1 (5 bases). Germline loops: CDR1 MGHDK, CDR2 SYGVNS. This CDR3 is 15 amino acids long. Trimming cost V 2 bases and J 1 base, with 11 bases left between them. CDR3 sequence reads: CASSETNGGNTEAFF. In nucleotides, the CDR3 is TGTGCCAGCAGTGAAACAAACGGGGGGAACACTGAAGCTTTCTTT. Full variable domain (outside the CDR3, taken from reference TRBV25-1 and TRBJ1-1): EADIYQTPRYLVIGTGKKITLECSQTMGHDKMYWYQQDPGMELHLIHYSYGVNSTEKGDLSSESTVSRIRTEHFPLTLESARPSHTSQYLCASSETNGGNTEAFFGQGTRLTVV.

Only a few counts were recorded for this clonotype. The gene calls are TRBV7-2 and TRBJ1-6; D unresolved. Trimming took off 3 bases at V and 9 bases at J, with 18 bases between the two ends. Germline V gene sequence: CDR1 SGHTA, CDR2 FQGNSA. This CDR3 has 16 amino acids. The chain's CDR3 is CASSFFGAFQSSPLHF. DNA for the CDR3: TGTGCCAGCAGCTTTTTCGGAGCTTTTCAAAGTTCACCCCTCCACTTT.

This clonotype was seen at least ten times. The chain employs TRBV5-1 and TRBJ2-5; tentatively, D is TRBD2 (5 bases). V lost 1 base, J lost 5 bases, and 15 bases lay in between. Looked up from germline, CDR1 is SGHRS and CDR2 is YFSETQ. The CDR3 sequence is 15 residues long. The CDR3 protein is CASSLMAGGGETQYF. In DNA form, the CDR3 reads TGCGCCAGCAGCTTGATGGCAGGAGGTGGGGAGACCCAGTACTTC.

This clonotype was counted a few times. This chain connects TRBV5-1 to TRBJ1-1, with D maybe TRBD1 (5 bases). The ends were cut back, 4 bases at V and 0 bases at J, with 10 bases in the middle. CDR3 length: 14 residues. In germline, CDR1 is SGHRS, CDR2 YFSETQ. As DNA, the CDR3 is TGCGCCAGCAGCCCGGACATCATGAACACTGAAGCTTTCTTT. Encoded protein: CASSPDIMNTEAFF.

In this sample, this clonotype turned up many times. The rearrangement joins TRBV24-1 to TRBJ2-2; 9 nucleotides line up with TRBD1. Germline V CDR1 and CDR2: KGHDR, SFDVKD. V lost 3 bases to trimming and J lost 4 bases; unmatched junction nucleotides: 11. The CDR3 has 18 amino acids. CDR3 region: CATSDPSMGQGGTGELFF. The CDR3 DNA reads as TGTGCCACCAGTGATCCCTCGATGGGACAGGGAGGCACCGGGGAGCTGTTTTTT.

Ten or more counts support this clonotype. The V gene is TRBV20-1, the J gene TRBJ1-1, with TRBD1 matching over 11 bases. Germline values: CDR1 DFQATT, CDR2 SNEGSKA (reference sequence). This CDR3 has 16 amino acids. Unmatched junction bases numbered 12, after V lost 4 bases and J lost 5 bases. The CDR3 DNA reads as TGCAGTGCTACCCCATGGACAGGGGGCGGGGGGACTGAAGCTTTCTTT. This translates into CSATPWTGGGGTEAFF.

This clonotype appeared a few times. The chain recombines TRBV10-1 with TRBJ2-7, with D possibly TRBD2 on 6 matching bases. The V end lost 2 bases, the J end lost 2 bases, and 10 bases lay between the germline ends. Germline values: CDR1 WNHNN, CDR2 SYGVQD (reference sequence). There are 14 residues in the CDR3. The CDR3 coding sequence is TGCGCCAGCAGTGAGGGTAGCGGAGCCTACGAGCAGTACTTC. This codes for CASSEGSGAYEQYF.

This clonotype was recorded at least ten times. The chain combines TRBV7-9 with TRBJ2-1; tentative D call: TRBD1 (5 bases). V lost 6 bases to trimming and J lost 6 bases, with 9 bases between them. CDR3 size: 12 residues. CDR1 SEHNR and CDR2 FQNEAQ come from the germline V gene (reference sequence). The CDR3 DNA reads TGTGCCAGCAGACCCAGGGTCAATGAGCAGTTCTTC. It encodes CASRPRVNEQFF.

This clonotype showed up just a few times. V is TRBV10-3 and J is TRBJ1-2; D remains ambiguous. Germline V gives CDR1 ENHRY, CDR2 SYGVKD. V was clipped by 2 bases and J by 0 bases, with 7 bases between them. This CDR3 is 14 amino acids long. The CDR3 nucleotides read TGTGCCATCAGTGAGGACTGGACTAACTATGGCTACACCTTC. Amino acids: CAISEDWTNYGYTF.

This clonotype was seen ten or more times. Its ends do not fully match the called genes, so a read error is possible. The chain recombines TRBV5-1 with TRBJ2-2, with unresolved D. The CDR3 covers 14 residues. The germline V gene has CDR1 SGHRS and CDR2 YFSETQ. CDR3 residues: CASSLDPNTGELFF. The CDR3 bases are TGTGCCAGCAGCTTAGACCCGAACACCGGGGAGCTGTTTTTT. The full variable domain, completed using reference TRBV5-1 and TRBJ2-2, is KAGVTQTPRYLIKTRGQQVTLSCSPISGHRSVSWYQQTPGQGLQFLFEYFSETQRNKGNFPGRFSGRQFSNSRSEMNVSTLELGDSALYLCASSLDPNTGELFFGEGSRLTVL.

This clonotype was detected a few times. This chain uses TRBV18 with TRBJ1-1; 7 bases are shared with TRBD1. After removal of 3 bases from V and 1 base from J, the junction contained 8 bases not matched to a gene. The CDR3 contains 16 residues. Germline loops: CDR1 KGHSH, CDR2 LQKENI. The CDR3 coding sequence is TGTGCCAGCTCACCCTGGGACAGCCCGTCGAACACTGAAGCTTTCTTT. This codes for CASSPWDSPSNTEAFF.

This clonotype was seen ten or more times. For the CDR3, the DNA is TGTGCCAGCTCACCACCGGCCCAGGGGAGCTACGAGCAGTACTTC. Translated, it gives CASSPPAQGSYEQYF. The V and J genes are TRBV18 and TRBJ2-7; perhaps TRBD1 as D (6 bases). The length of the CDR3 is 15 residues. Trimming removed 0 bases from V and 3 bases from J, with 12 bases in between. Germline V gene lookup returns CDR1 KGHSH and CDR2 LQKENI.

Many counts were recorded for this clonotype. The chain couples TRBV18 to TRBJ1-1; D remains unclear. Germline assignment: CDR1 KGHSH and CDR2 LQKENI. Trimming stripped 0 bases from V and 3 bases from J, with 11 bases between. The CDR3 spans 15 residues. CDR3 sequence reads: CASSPPSRADTEAFF. CDR3 in DNA: TGTGCCAGCTCACCACCTTCACGGGCCGACACTGAAGCTTTCTTT.

At least ten counts were recorded for this clonotype. This chain uses TRBV5-1 with TRBJ2-7, with D possibly being TRBD1 (6 bases). Trimming cost V 4 bases and J 7 bases, with 18 bases left between them. Germline CDR1 is SGHRS and CDR2 is YFSETQ. CDR3 length: 14 residues. This CDR3 is CASSRPTDSPEQYF. The CDR3, as DNA: TGCGCCAGCAGCCGACCTACGGACAGCCCTGAGCAGTACTTC.

This clonotype has more than one count but fewer than ten. The V and J genes are TRBV5-1 and TRBJ2-2; 9 positions agree with TRBD1. The CDR3 covers 17 residues. The V segment lost 4 bases and the J segment 4 bases; nucleotides outside the gene matches: 11. Germline V gives CDR1 SGHRS, CDR2 YFSETQ. The CDR3 is CASSVSGTGFFTGELFF. In nucleotides, the CDR3 is TGCGCCAGCAGCGTATCCGGGACAGGGTTCTTCACCGGGGAGCTGTTTTTT.

As regards this clonotype: A much larger clone lies a single base off, so this may be a read error. The CDR3 spells CSASDGILGIQPQHF. The CDR3 region has the DNA TGCAGCGCCTCGGACGGGATCTTGGGCATTCAGCCCCAGCATTTT. The J gene is TRBJ1-5, the V gene TRBV29-1; no firm D call. Germline V gives CDR1 SQVTM, CDR2 ANQGSEA. This CDR3 has 15 residues. Deletions cut 7 bases from V and 6 bases from J, with 22 bases between.